The entry below gives a single T cell receptor (beta chain) sequence along with its context. Original processing methods: Nucleated cell counts were estimated from reference gene primer amplification. This table comes from immunoSEQ multiplex PCR, and its TCRdb copy is limited to in-frame clones, with some not included. V, J and clone size are those of that table, while D and trimming were read from the DNA. Counted here are roughly 330,000 clones, more than 80% occurring once; the ten biggest clones make up 6.4%. V shed 3 bases, J shed 1 base, and the junction held 5 bases outside the gene matches. This CDR3 spans 15 amino acids. Germline lookup yields CDR1 SEHNR and CDR2 FQNEAQ (reference sequence). The sample belongs to a study of blood T cell repertoires in COVID-19. Study context: PBMCs, B-cell-depleted T cells, or T cells provided the cDNA or gDNA that made up the material.

The sequence was collected from a man aged 18-30 years who had recovered from COVID-19. The source material was peripheral blood. V gene TRBV7-9 combines with J gene TRBJ2-5; 7 bases are shared with TRBD1. The CDR3 reads CASSFGTVIQETQYF. CDR3 DNA sequence: TGTGCCAGCAGCTTTGGGACAGTAATCCAAGAGACCCAGTACTTC.